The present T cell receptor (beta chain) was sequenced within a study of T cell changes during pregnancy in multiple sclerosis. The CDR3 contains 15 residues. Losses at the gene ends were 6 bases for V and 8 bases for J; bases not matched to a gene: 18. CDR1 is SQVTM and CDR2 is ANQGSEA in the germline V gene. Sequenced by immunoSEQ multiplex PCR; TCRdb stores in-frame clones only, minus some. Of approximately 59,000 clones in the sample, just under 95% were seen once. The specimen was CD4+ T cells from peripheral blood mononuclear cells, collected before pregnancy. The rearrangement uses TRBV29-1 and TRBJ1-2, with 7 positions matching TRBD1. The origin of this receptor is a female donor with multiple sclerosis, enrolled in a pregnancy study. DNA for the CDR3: TGCAGCGTAGACTACTCCGGCCAGGGGGTGAGAGGCTACACCTTC. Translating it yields CSVDYSGQGVRGYTF.